What follows is one T cell receptor beta chain and its context. The authors' processing: Amplification with reference gene primers provided the estimates of nucleated cell counts. Only in-frame clones appear in the TCRdb table, and some are missing; sequencing was by immunoSEQ multiplex PCR. V, J and clone size were drawn from that table, and D and trimming were deduced from the DNA. This sample yields a few hundred thousand clones, of which about 90% are seen a single time; around 5.8% belongs to the top ten. The Seattle site enrolled patients during active infection and followed them longitudinally. The sample originates from a study of blood T cell repertoires in COVID-19. Whole-study context: Researchers got acute and convalescent COVID-19 samples from the United States, Italy and Spain. From T cells, B-cell-depleted T cells, or PBMCs came the material, which was cDNA or gDNA.

The length of the CDR3 is 16 residues. Germline V gene data show CDR1 as SGHVS and CDR2 as FNYEAQ. Trimming removed 0 bases at V and 1 base at J, with 9 bases between. The chain couples TRBV7-6 to TRBJ2-2; no definite D call. The receptor was isolated from a woman between 50 and 59 years old with COVID-19, enrolled during active disease. Sequenced sample: peripheral blood. The CDR3 DNA reads as TGTGCCAGCAGCTTAGCATTTACCAGGAACACCGGGGAGCTGTTTTTT. This encodes CASSLAFTRNTGELFF.